The source of this T cell receptor (beta chain) is a study of T-cell reconstitution after alpha-beta-depleted transplantation in children. A TCRbeta library incorporating unique molecular identifiers was prepared. MiXCR, applied by TCRdb to the PCR reads, yields one record per CDR3 protein. The repertoire holds about 91,000 distinct CDR3 sequences, with about 8% as singletons. This clonotype was counted at least ten times. Trimming stripped 3 bases from V and 3 bases from J, with 19 bases between. CDR1 and CDR2 from the germline V gene are KGHSH and LQKENI. This CDR3 is 17 amino acids long. The sequence derives from a human donor who donated a stem cell graft to a child with congenital amegakaryocytic thrombocytopenia. Sequenced here: PBMCs from the stem cell graft donor, sampled from the stem cell graft. The chain links TRBV18 to TRBJ2-3; D gene uncertain. The CDR3 region has the DNA TGTGCCAGCTCACCCACCGTGCCTATGCAGGCGACAGATACGCAGTATTTT. Encoded protein: CASSPTVPMQATDTQYF.